Described below is a single T cell receptor (beta chain) sequence and its context. Germline-derived CDR1 and CDR2 are SGHDT and YYEEEE. This CDR3 has 16 residues. The J segment lost 7 bases and the V segment lost 1 base, leaving 9 bases of the junction unmatched. These data belong to a study of blood T cell repertoires in COVID-19. The wider study: The United States, Italy and Spain supplied acute and convalescent COVID-19 samples. The cDNA or gDNA used as material had been derived from T cells, B-cell-depleted T cells, or PBMCs.

In the original workflow: Counts of nucleated cells, estimated from reference gene primer amplification, were obtained. Assay used: immunoSEQ multiplex PCR; TCRdb lists only in-frame clones, some missing. That table supplies the V and J calls and clone size; D and trimming were determined from the DNA. The data hold about 160,000 clones, with about 85% observed a single time. Sequenced sample: peripheral blood. The TCR originated in a man between 40 and 49 years old with acute or convalescent COVID-19. The chain uses TRBV5-6 and TRBJ2-2; 8 bases are a match to TRBD2. CDR3 nucleotides: TGTGCCAGCAGCTTGAATAGCGGGGCACCCTTCGGGGAGCTGTTTTTT. Amino acid sequence: CASSLNSGAPFGELFF.